The entry below gives a single TCR beta chain sequence along with its context. The antigen is unknown. The CDR3 totals 15 residues. CDR1 and CDR2 from the germline V gene are SGHDT and YYEEEE. Trimming stripped 4 bases from V and 3 bases from J, with 17 bases between. Measured with immunoSEQ multiplex PCR; TCRdb has only the in-frame clones, and not every one. Among approximately 19,000 clones listed, around 83% were seen once. These data belong to a study of T cells in localized non-small cell lung cancer. Broader study findings: Adjacent lung was found to contain a median approximately 60 of the top 100 tumor clones. Uninvolved adjacent lung, not tumor, had the highest T cell clonality.

Sample: peripheral blood, taken before any cancer treatment. The genes are TRBV5-6 and TRBJ2-7, with D perhaps assigned TRBD1 or TRBD2 (6 bases each). The TCR was taken from a man aged 40 to 70 with stage I lung adenocarcinoma. CDR3 bases: TGTGCCAGCAGCCCTATTGAGGGGGGTAGCTACGAGCAGTACTTC. Its translation: CASSPIEGGSYEQYF.